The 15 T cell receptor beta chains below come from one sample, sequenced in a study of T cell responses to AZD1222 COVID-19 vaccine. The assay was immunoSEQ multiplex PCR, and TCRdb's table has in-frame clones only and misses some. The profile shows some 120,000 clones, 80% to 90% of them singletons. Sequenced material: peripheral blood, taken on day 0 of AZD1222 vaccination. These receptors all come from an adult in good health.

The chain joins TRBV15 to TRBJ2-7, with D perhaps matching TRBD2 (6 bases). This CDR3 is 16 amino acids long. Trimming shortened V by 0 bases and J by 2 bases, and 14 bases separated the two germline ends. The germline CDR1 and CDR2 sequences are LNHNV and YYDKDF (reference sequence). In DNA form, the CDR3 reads TGTGCCACCAGCAGAGACTTGATGGGGGAGGCCTACGAGCAGTACTTC. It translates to CATSRDLMGEAYEQYF.

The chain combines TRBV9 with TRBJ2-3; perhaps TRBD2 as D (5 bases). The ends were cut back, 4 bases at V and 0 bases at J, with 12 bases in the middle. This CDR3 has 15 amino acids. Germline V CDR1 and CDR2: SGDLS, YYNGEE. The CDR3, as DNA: TGTGCCAGCAGCTCCAGAGCGGTTAGCACAGATACGCAGTATTTT. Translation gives CASSSRAVSTDTQYF.

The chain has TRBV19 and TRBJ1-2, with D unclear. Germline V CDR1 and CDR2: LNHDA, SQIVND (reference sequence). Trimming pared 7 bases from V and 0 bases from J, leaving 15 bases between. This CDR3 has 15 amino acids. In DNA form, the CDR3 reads TGTGCCAGTACCTTGAGGCGCGAGGCTAACTATGGCTACACCTTC. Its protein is CASTLRREANYGYTF.

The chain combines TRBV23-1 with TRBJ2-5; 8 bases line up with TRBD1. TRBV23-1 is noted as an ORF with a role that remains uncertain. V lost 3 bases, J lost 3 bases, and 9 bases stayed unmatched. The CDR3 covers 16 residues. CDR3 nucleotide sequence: TGCGCCAGCAGTCACCCGGGACAGGCCTCAAAAGAGACCCAGTACTTC. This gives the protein CASSHPGQASKETQYF.

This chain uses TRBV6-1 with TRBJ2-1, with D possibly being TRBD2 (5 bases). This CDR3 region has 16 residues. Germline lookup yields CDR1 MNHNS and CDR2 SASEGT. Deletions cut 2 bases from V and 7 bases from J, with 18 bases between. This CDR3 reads CASSEFGVTLINEQFF. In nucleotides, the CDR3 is TGTGCCAGCAGTGAATTCGGGGTCACCCTTATTAATGAGCAGTTCTTC.

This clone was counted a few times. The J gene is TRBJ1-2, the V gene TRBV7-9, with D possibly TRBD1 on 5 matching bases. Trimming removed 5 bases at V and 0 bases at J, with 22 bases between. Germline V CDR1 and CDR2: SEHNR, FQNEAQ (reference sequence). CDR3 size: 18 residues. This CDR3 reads CASSPNSWWDRSNYGYTF. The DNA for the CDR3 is TGTGCCAGCAGCCCAAATAGTTGGTGGGACCGTTCTAACTATGGCTACACCTTC.

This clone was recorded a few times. CDR3 in DNA: TGTGCCAGCAGTGAATGGGGAAGTGGGAACACTGAAGCTTTCTTT. Amino acid sequence: CASSEWGSGNTEAFF. The rearrangement links TRBV25-1 to TRBJ1-1; D is ambiguous. V lost 1 base and J 1 base, leaving 10 bases between the germline ends. Germline assignment: CDR1 MGHDK and CDR2 SYGVNS. The CDR3 has 15 residues.

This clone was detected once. DNA for the CDR3: TGTGCCAGCAATCGGGGCCCCAGGGCTGAAGCTTTCTTT. This codes for CASNRGPRAEAFF. J is TRBJ1-1 and V is TRBV19, with D possibly TRBD1 on 5 matching bases. CDR1 is LNHDA and CDR2 is SQIVND in the germline V gene (reference sequence). This CDR3 is built from 13 residues. Deletions cut 9 bases from V and 6 bases from J, with 17 bases between.

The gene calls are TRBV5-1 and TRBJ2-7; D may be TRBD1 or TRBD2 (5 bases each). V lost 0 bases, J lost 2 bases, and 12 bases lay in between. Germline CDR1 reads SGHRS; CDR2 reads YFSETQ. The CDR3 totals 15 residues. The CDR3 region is CASSLVTGPTYEQYF. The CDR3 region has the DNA TGCGCCAGCAGCTTGGTTACGGGACCCACCTACGAGCAGTACTTC. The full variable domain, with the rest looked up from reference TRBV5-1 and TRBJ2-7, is KAGVTQTPRYLIKTRGQQVTLSCSPISGHRSVSWYQQTPGQGLQFLFEYFSETQRNKGNFPGRFSGRQFSNSRSEMNVSTLELGDSALYLCASSLVTGPTYEQYFGPGTRLTVT.

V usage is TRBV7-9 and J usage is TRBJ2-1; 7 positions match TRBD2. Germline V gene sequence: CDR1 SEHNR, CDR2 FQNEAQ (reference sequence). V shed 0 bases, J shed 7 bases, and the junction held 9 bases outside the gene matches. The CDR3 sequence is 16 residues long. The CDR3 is CASSLAPSGLRNEQFF. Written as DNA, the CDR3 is TGTGCCAGCAGCTTAGCGCCTAGCGGTTTGAGAAATGAGCAGTTCTTC.

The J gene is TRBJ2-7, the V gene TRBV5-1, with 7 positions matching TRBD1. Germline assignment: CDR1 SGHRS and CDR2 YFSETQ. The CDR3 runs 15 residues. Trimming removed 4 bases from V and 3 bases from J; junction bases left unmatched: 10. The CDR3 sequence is CASSLTGRDSYEQYF. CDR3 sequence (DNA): TGCGCCAGCAGCCTAACCGGTAGGGACAGCTACGAGCAGTACTTC.

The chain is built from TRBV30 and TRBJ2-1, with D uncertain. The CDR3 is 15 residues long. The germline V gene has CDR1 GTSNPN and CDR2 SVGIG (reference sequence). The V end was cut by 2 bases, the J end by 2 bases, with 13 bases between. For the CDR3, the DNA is TGTGCCTGGAGTTTACTTTGGAGTCCCTACAATGAGCAGTTCTTC. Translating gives CAWSLLWSPYNEQFF. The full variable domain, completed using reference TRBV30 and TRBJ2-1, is SQTIHQWPATLVQPVGSPLSLECTVEGTSNPNLYWYRQAAGRGLQLLFYSVGIGQISSEVPQNLSASRPQDRQFILSSKKLLLSDSGFYLCAWSLLWSPYNEQFFGPGTRLTVL.

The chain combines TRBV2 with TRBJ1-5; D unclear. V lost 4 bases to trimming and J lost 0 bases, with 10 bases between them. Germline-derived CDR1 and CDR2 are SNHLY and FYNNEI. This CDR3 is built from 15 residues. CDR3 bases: TGTGCCAGCAGTGCCGGGCGTAATAGCAATCAGCCCCAGCATTTT. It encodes CASSAGRNSNQPQHF.

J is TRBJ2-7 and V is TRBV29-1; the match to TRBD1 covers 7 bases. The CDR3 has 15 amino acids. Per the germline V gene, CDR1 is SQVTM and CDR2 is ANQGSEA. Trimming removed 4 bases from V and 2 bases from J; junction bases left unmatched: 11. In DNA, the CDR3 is TGCAGCGTTGCCAATACAGGGGAGACCACCTACGAGCAGTACTTC. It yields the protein CSVANTGETTYEQYF.

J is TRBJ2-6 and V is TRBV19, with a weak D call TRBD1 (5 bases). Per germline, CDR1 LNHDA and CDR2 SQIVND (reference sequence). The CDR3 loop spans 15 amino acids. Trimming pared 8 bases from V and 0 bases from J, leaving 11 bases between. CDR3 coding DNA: TGTGCCAGTTCTGGACACAACTCTGGGGCCAACGTCCTGACTTTC. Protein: CASSGHNSGANVLTF. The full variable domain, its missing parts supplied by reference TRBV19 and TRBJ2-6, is DGGITQSPKYLFRKEGQNVTLSCEQNLNHDAMYWYRQDPGQGLRLIYYSQIVNDFQKGDIAEGYSVSREKKESFPLTVTSAQKNPTAFYLCASSGHNSGANVLTFGAGSRLTVL.